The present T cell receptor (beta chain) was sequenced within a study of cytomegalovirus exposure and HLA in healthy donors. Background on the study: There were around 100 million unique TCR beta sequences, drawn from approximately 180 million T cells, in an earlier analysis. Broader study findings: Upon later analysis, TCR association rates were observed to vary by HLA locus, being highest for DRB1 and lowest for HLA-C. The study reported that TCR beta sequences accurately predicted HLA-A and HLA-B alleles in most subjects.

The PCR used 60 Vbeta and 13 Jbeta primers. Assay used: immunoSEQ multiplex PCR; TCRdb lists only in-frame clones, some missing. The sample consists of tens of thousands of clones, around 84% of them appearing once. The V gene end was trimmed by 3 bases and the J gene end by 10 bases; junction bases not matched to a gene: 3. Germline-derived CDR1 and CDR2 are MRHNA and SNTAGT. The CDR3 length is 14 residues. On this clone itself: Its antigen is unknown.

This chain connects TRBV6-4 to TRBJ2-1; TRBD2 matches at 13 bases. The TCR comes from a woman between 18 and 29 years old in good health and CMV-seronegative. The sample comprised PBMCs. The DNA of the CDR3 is TGTGCCAGCAGTGAAGGGACTAGCGGGGACGAGCAGTTCTTC. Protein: CASSEGTSGDEQFF.